This TCR beta chain was captured in a study of T-cell reconstitution after alpha-beta-depleted transplantation in children. The germline CDR1 and CDR2 sequences are MNHEY and SVGAGI. This CDR3 spans 16 amino acids. The ends lost 2 bases at V and 3 bases at J; junction bases unmatched: 6. General study findings and limits: By one year post-transplant, T-cell counts and diversity largely arose from T cells that were newly produced.

As it was prepared, the TCRbeta library received unique molecular identifiers. TCRdb used MiXCR to reprocess the PCR reads, holding one entry per CDR3 protein. The sample comprises 490,000 or so distinct CDR3 sequences, 10% to 13% of which are singletons, and around 2% rests with the top ten. This clonotype was recorded many times. Its specificity is not known. The clonotype was recovered from a child aged 2-9 years with inherited bone marrow failure, due to receive a stem cell transplant. The J gene is TRBJ2-2, the V gene TRBV6-5; the match to TRBD2 covers 7 bases. This specimen consisted of PBMCs, obtained before TCRalphabeta/CD19-depleted stem cell transplant. DNA of the CDR3: TGTGCCAGCAGTTACCCCCCTCTAGCGGACACCGGGGAGCTGTTTTTT. This translates into CASSYPPLADTGELFF.